This TCR beta chain originates from a study of blood T cell repertoires in COVID-19. Method: immunoSEQ multiplex PCR; TCRdb's copy keeps in-frame clones and lacks some. The sample contains approximately 140,000 clones, around 83% of which appear only once. The CDR3 loop spans 14 amino acids. CDR1 and CDR2 (germline): SGHNT, YENEEA. Trimming stripped 6 bases from V and 6 bases from J, with 17 bases between. In terms of age and location, participants ranged from roughly 18 to 95 years and lived in about 25 US areas. Self-reported history from a screening survey and questionnaire set each donor's cohort. During the 2 weeks before they entered the study, exposed participants had met someone with a PCR-confirmed or clinician-diagnosed COVID-19 case.

V usage is TRBV11-3 and J usage is TRBJ1-1; no definite D call. Sequences were obtained from PBMCs or T cells enriched from blood (not recorded which). This receptor was identified in a woman between 50 and 59 years old who had been exposed to COVID-19. The CDR3 protein is CASSLNGKGAEAFF. The CDR3 nucleotides read TGTGCCAGCAGTCTCAACGGAAAGGGAGCTGAAGCTTTCTTT.